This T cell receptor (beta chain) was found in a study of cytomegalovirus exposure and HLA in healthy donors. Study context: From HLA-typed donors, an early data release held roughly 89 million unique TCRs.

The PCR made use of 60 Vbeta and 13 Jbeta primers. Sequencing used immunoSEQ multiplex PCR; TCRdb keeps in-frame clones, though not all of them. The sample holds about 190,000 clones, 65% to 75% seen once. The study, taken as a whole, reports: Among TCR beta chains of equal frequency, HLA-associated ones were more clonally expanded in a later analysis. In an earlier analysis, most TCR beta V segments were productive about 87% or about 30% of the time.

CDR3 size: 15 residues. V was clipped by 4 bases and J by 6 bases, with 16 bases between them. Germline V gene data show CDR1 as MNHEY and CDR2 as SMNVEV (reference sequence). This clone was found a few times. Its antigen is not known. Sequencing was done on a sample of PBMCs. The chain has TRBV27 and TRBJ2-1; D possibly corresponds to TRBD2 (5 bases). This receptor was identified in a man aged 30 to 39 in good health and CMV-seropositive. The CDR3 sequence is CASSSLGSSGNEQFF. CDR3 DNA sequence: TGTGCCAGCAGTTCCTTAGGGTCCAGCGGCAATGAGCAGTTCTTC.